A single sample gave rise to the 18 T cell receptor beta chains below, sequenced in a study of shared T cell receptors in the human thymus. The repertoire was sequenced with immunoSEQ multiplex PCR; TCRdb's copy has only in-frame clones and lacks some. The table includes 630,000 or so clones, 80% to 90% detected once. These records were also assigned to another study, of human thymus T cells.

Sequencing used thymocytes. The receptors were gathered from a boy younger than two with a congenital heart defect.

For the CDR3, the DNA is TGTGCTAGTGGTTTGGATCTGTGGGACAGTAACAATCAGCCCCAGCATTTT. The encoded protein is CASGLDLWDSNNQPQHF. The genes are TRBV12-5 and TRBJ1-5; 7 positions agree with TRBD1. The CDR3 has 17 amino acids. After removal of 1 base from V and 3 bases from J, the junction contained 9 bases not matched to a gene. The V gene's germline CDR1 is LGHNT and CDR2 FRNRAP.

A single count supports this clone. The chain employs TRBV5-6 and TRBJ2-1; D is ambiguous. Germline lookup yields CDR1 SGHDT and CDR2 YYEEEE. The CDR3 runs to 12 residues. V lost 2 bases, J lost 6 bases, and 6 bases lay in between. The chain's CDR3 is CASSFFGNEQFF. CDR3 nucleotide sequence: TGTGCCAGCAGCTTTTTCGGCAATGAGCAGTTCTTC.

This sequence joins TRBV13 and TRBJ1-6; D uncertain. V shed 4 bases and J shed 5 bases, with 15 bases lying between them. The CDR3 is 16 residues long. Looked up from germline, CDR1 is PRHDT and CDR2 is FYEKMQ (reference sequence). Here the CDR3 DNA reads TGTGCCAGCAGCTGGAACATGAGAGGGCATAATTCACCCCTCCACTTT. It yields the protein CASSWNMRGHNSPLHF.

The genes are TRBV5-1 and TRBJ2-6; 7 nucleotides line up with TRBD2. The CDR3 totals 17 residues. The germline V gene encodes CDR1 SGHRS and CDR2 YFSETQ. V shed 0 bases and J 4 bases; nucleotides not matched to a gene: 7. CDR3 in amino acids: CASSLALGGSGANVLTF. As DNA, the CDR3 is TGCGCCAGCAGCTTGGCCCTGGGGGGGTCCGGGGCCAACGTCCTGACTTTC. The variable domain in full, completed from reference TRBV5-1 and TRBJ2-6, reads KAGVTQTPRYLIKTRGQQVTLSCSPISGHRSVSWYQQTPGQGLQFLFEYFSETQRNKGNFPGRFSGRQFSNSRSEMNVSTLELGDSALYLCASSLALGGSGANVLTFGAGSRLTVL.

This rearrangement joins TRBV4-3 to TRBJ2-1; 10 bases are shared with TRBD2. From germline, CDR1 is LGHNA and CDR2 YSLEER. V shed 2 bases, J shed 13 bases, and the junction held 8 bases outside the gene matches. CDR3 length: 14 amino acids. The CDR3 spells CASSQHASGGLQFF. Written as DNA, the CDR3 is TGCGCCAGCAGCCAACACGCTAGCGGGGGCCTACAGTTCTTC.

J is TRBJ1-2 and V is TRBV18, with D maybe TRBD1 (6 bases). The CDR3 contains 14 residues. V was cut by 4 bases and J by 1 base, with 10 bases left in between. From germline, CDR1 is KGHSH and CDR2 LQKENI. The CDR3 region is CASSHNRDNYGYTF. Written as DNA, the CDR3 is TGTGCCAGCTCACACAACAGGGATAACTATGGCTACACCTTC.

The chain couples TRBV14 to TRBJ2-3, with D tentatively TRBD1 (5 bases). Germline CDR1 SGHDN, CDR2 FVKESK. With 3 bases removed from V and 4 bases from J, the gap between germline ends came to 17 bases. This CDR3 is built from 16 residues. The CDR3 spells CASSHHPREGADTQYF. In nucleotides, the CDR3 is TGTGCCAGCAGCCACCACCCCAGGGAAGGCGCAGATACGCAGTATTTT.

The genes are TRBV14 and TRBJ2-2; TRBD1 is a possible D gene (6 bases). Deletions cut 1 base from V and 5 bases from J, with 20 bases between. Per germline, CDR1 SGHDN and CDR2 FVKESK. The CDR3 runs to 18 residues. This CDR3 reads CASSQADQPGHRTGELFF. CDR3 nucleotides: TGTGCCAGCAGCCAAGCAGATCAACCGGGACACAGAACCGGGGAGCTGTTTTTT.

This clone is a singleton in its sample. The chain combines TRBV30 with TRBJ1-2, with D possibly matching TRBD1 (5 bases). Trimming removed 4 bases at V and 5 bases at J, with 17 bases between. The CDR3 extends over 14 amino acids. Germline V gene data show CDR1 as GTSNPN and CDR2 as SVGIG (reference sequence). The CDR3 spells CAWNQGGGLYGYTF. CDR3 nucleotide sequence: TGTGCCTGGAACCAGGGAGGCGGGCTATATGGCTACACCTTC.

V is TRBV14 and J is TRBJ2-1; 13 nucleotides align to TRBD2. This CDR3 is 19 amino acids long. Looked up from germline, CDR1 is SGHDN and CDR2 is FVKESK. The ends lost 4 bases at V and 1 base at J; junction bases unmatched: 10. Here the CDR3 reads CASSPQGLAGRGSYNEQFF. The CDR3 bases are TGTGCCAGCAGCCCCCAGGGACTAGCGGGAAGAGGGTCCTACAATGAGCAGTTCTTC.

The gene calls are TRBV6-5 and TRBJ2-1, with 8 bases lining up with TRBD2. Germline values: CDR1 MNHEY, CDR2 SVGAGI. V shed 11 bases, J shed 7 bases, and the junction held 13 bases outside the gene matches. CDR3 length: 14 residues. Here the CDR3 reads CAVRSAGVRNEQFF. The CDR3 DNA reads as TGTGCCGTTAGGTCAGCGGGAGTGAGAAATGAGCAGTTCTTC.

This clone was observed a single time. J is TRBJ1-1 and V is TRBV7-9; 8 bases are shared with TRBD1. Trimming at V came to 5 bases and at J to 3 bases, leaving 14 bases not matched to a gene. The CDR3 runs 17 residues. Germline V lookup: CDR1 SEHNR, CDR2 FQNEAQ (reference sequence). The CDR3 DNA is TGTGCCAGCAGCAACCGGGACAGGTATAAGTTGGACACTGAAGCTTTCTTT. Its protein product is CASSNRDRYKLDTEAFF.

This sequence joins TRBV7-2 and TRBJ2-3, with 10 bases matching TRBD2. This CDR3 has 15 amino acids. With V trimmed by 5 bases and J by 6 bases, 8 bases remained unmatched. The germline V gene encodes CDR1 SGHTA and CDR2 FQGNSA. CDR3 amino acids: CASSQPAGGLDTQYF. DNA of the CDR3: TGTGCCAGCAGCCAACCAGCGGGAGGGTTGGATACGCAGTATTTT.

The genes are TRBV13 and TRBJ1-1, with 10 bases aligning to TRBD1. V trimming: 1 base; J trimming: 10 bases; junction bases outside the gene matches: 9. Germline values: CDR1 PRHDT, CDR2 FYEKMQ (reference sequence). The CDR3 sequence is 15 residues long. The CDR3 protein is CASSLVGQGDGGAFF. CDR3 nucleotides: TGTGCCAGCAGCTTAGTAGGACAGGGGGATGGGGGAGCTTTCTTT.

Only one count was recorded for this clone. V gene TRBV4-1 combines with J gene TRBJ2-7; tentative D call: TRBD1 (5 bases). From germline, CDR1 is MGHRA and CDR2 YSYEKL. This CDR3 is built from 15 residues. Trimming pared 2 bases from V and 2 bases from J, leaving 13 bases between. Written as DNA, the CDR3 is TGCGCCAGCAGCCAATCCGGACACCCGGCCTACGAGCAGTACTTC. Translating gives CASSQSGHPAYEQYF.

The chain combines TRBV14 with TRBJ2-7; a weak D match, TRBD2 (6 bases). Germline V lookup: CDR1 SGHDN, CDR2 FVKESK. The V gene lost 0 bases and the J gene lost 5 bases, with 14 bases spanning the gap. This CDR3 comprises 15 residues. The CDR3 region is CASSQEREIRNEQYF. Here the CDR3 DNA reads TGTGCCAGCAGCCAAGAACGGGAGATTCGGAACGAGCAGTACTTC.

The genes are TRBV9 and TRBJ2-1, with D perhaps TRBD1 (5 bases). The V and J ends lost 3 bases and 1 base respectively, with 8 bases between them. CDR3 length equals 14 residues. Germline lookup yields CDR1 SGDLS and CDR2 YYNGEE. The CDR3 DNA sequence: TGTGCCAGCAGCGCCCGACAGTCCTACAATGAGCAGTTCTTC. This gives the protein CASSARQSYNEQFF.

This clone has just one count. The rearrangement joins TRBV7-7 to TRBJ2-3; 10 bases fit TRBD2. Germline loops: CDR1 SSHAT, CDR2 FNYEAQ (reference sequence). The CDR3 totals 19 residues. Trimming removed 3 bases from V and 0 bases from J; junction bases left unmatched: 12. DNA for the CDR3: TGTGCCAGCAGCTTGGAGCGGGAGGGCCTAGTGGGGAGCACAGATACGCAGTATTTT. Its translation: CASSLEREGLVGSTDTQYF.